The 9 T cell receptor beta chains presented below share a single source sample, sequenced in a study of CD8 T cells in ankylosing spondylitis. Broader study findings: Ankylosing spondylitis blood seemed to carry a telltale TCR beta motif made of fewer than 10 highly homologous variants.

These receptors are not linked to any known antigen. TCRdb redid the calling of the 5' RACE reads with MiXCR, one entry per CDR3 protein. Counted here are around 770,000 distinct CDR3 sequences, approximately 12% occurring once; the ten biggest clones make up 0.51%. Input material: blood, either unsorted or a sorted T cell fraction (not recorded which). All receptors derive from a male donor with ankylosing spondylitis.

The chain carries TRBV20-1 and TRBJ2-3; maybe TRBD1 (6 bases). This CDR3 spans 14 amino acids. Germline values: CDR1 DFQATT, CDR2 SNEGSKA (reference sequence). The V end lost 3 bases, the J end lost 4 bases, and 14 bases lay between the germline ends. CDR3 protein: CSASERGSSDTQYF. The CDR3 DNA is TGCAGTGCTAGCGAGAGGGGGTCTTCAGATACGCAGTATTTT.

This chain links TRBV6-1 with TRBJ2-5; 10 bases are a match to TRBD1. Germline CDR1 and CDR2: MNHNS and SASEGT. Unmatched junction bases numbered 13, after V lost 10 bases and J lost 5 bases. CDR3 size: 15 residues. The CDR3 protein is CAIQRTGGSGETQYF. The CDR3 DNA reads as TGTGCCATTCAACGGACAGGGGGTAGTGGGGAGACCCAGTACTTC.

This clonotype has at least ten counts. The chain recombines TRBV18 with TRBJ2-7, with 8 bases aligning to TRBD2. Germline V gene sequence: CDR1 KGHSH, CDR2 LQKENI. CDR3 size: 12 residues. V gave up 5 bases and J gave up 6 bases; unmatched junction bases: 3. The CDR3 DNA reads as TGTGCCAGCTCATCAACTAGCGGCGAGCAGTACTTC. The encoded protein is CASSSTSGEQYF.

This clonotype was recorded a few times. The V gene is TRBV4-3, the J gene TRBJ2-3; TRBD1 aligns across 7 bases. Germline V gene lookup returns CDR1 LGHNA and CDR2 YSLEER. After removal of 4 bases from V and 4 bases from J, the junction contained 5 bases not matched to a gene. This CDR3 is built from 14 residues. CDR3 region: CASSLTGRADTQYF. Written as DNA, the CDR3 is TGCGCCAGCAGCCTGACAGGGCGGGCAGATACGCAGTATTTT.

The chain uses TRBV7-9 and TRBJ2-3, with a weak D call TRBD1 (6 bases). V was shortened by 3 bases and J by 1 base, with 8 bases between the two germline ends. Germline-derived CDR1 and CDR2 are SEHNR and FQNEAQ (reference sequence). This CDR3 spans 14 amino acids. Here the CDR3 reads CASSFRGRTDTQYF. The CDR3 DNA is TGTGCCAGCAGCTTCAGGGGCCGCACAGATACGCAGTATTTT.

The rearrangement links TRBV20-1 to TRBJ2-3; the D gene is possibly TRBD1 (5 bases). V was cut by 1 base and J by 2 bases, with 22 bases left in between. Germline V gives CDR1 DFQATT, CDR2 SNEGSKA (reference sequence). This CDR3 region has 18 residues. CDR3 residues: CSARAQGYPIPNTDTQYF. The CDR3 DNA sequence: TGCAGTGCTAGAGCCCAGGGTTACCCCATACCGAACACAGATACGCAGTATTTT.

The chain carries TRBV27 and TRBJ2-2; D may be TRBD2 (5 bases). The CDR3 sequence is 13 residues long. Germline V gene data show CDR1 as MNHEY and CDR2 as SMNVEV (reference sequence). The V end was cut by 5 bases, the J end by 7 bases, with 11 bases between. The CDR3 coding sequence is TGTGCCAGCAGTCGCCCCGGGGTCGGGGAGCTGTTTTTT. This codes for CASSRPGVGELFF.

The rearrangement joins TRBV12-3 or TRBV12-4 to TRBJ2-5, with 7 bases lining up with TRBD2. There are 15 residues in the CDR3. With 5 bases clipped from V and 5 bases from J, the junction kept 11 bases outside the gene matches. The chain's CDR3 is CASSETAGVDETQYF. The CDR3 DNA reads as TGTGCCAGCAGTGAAACGGCGGGGGTGGACGAGACCCAGTACTTC.

The chain employs TRBV5-5 and TRBJ1-1, with D hard to call. Germline loops: CDR1 SGHKS, CDR2 YYEKEE (reference sequence). Trimming removed 0 bases from V and 4 bases from J, with 13 bases in between. There are 15 residues in the CDR3. The CDR3 DNA follows: TGTGCCAGCAGCTTGGAAGGGAGGTCGAGCACTGAAGCTTTCTTT. Amino acid sequence: CASSLEGRSSTEAFF.